The present entry profiles one T cell receptor (beta chain) with its context. This clone's antigen is unknown. No base qualities exist here, and no much larger clone lies one base off it. Taken from the germline V gene, the CDR1 and CDR2 loops are SGDLS and YYNGEE. The CDR3 contains 15 residues, cysteine and phenylalanine counted. CDR3 DNA is the only sequence kept; it has 45 bases, read in frame from the first base. V lost 0 bases and J lost 5 bases; the stretch between them is 13 bases long. The entry originates in a study of cytomegalovirus exposure and HLA in healthy donors (dated by TCRdb to the late 2010s). For the study in its entirety: According to an earlier analysis of 550 to 700 of the donors, some 180 million T cells yielded roughly 100 million unique TCR beta sequences and approximately 300 Gb of sequence data. An early release covering about 600 HLA-typed donors comprised approximately 290 gigabases of sequencing data and 85 million or so unique TCR sequences. Among the approximately 430 genotyped donors, about 83% belonged to the genetic ancestry cluster associated with self-reported Caucasian donors. The study was designed to test whether signatures of past pathogen exposure could be identified by cataloging public T cell receptors. The study profiled the T cell repertoires of some 610 subjects by immunosequencing and related them to cytomegalovirus serostatus. A separate validation cohort of 100 to 150 different subjects was used in addition to the roughly 700-subject first cohort. The study combined high-throughput TCR immunosequencing, statistical association of individual TCRs with disease status, and machine learning to predict cytomegalovirus infection status. In a later analysis, previously published TCR beta repertoires from 500 to 750 donors were re-analyzed and high-resolution HLA genotyping was added so that TCR occurrence patterns could be studied. Rather than drawing on any new phenotypic data, the later analysis identified candidate immune exposures from TCR beta sequences and the way those sequences occurred across donors. An earlier analysis of 500 to 650 of the donors applied high-throughput TCR beta sequencing to assess whether each TCR beta V gene segment acted as functional or pseudogenic. Donor age, sex, ethnicity and CMV serostatus were collected together with the repertoire data. A later genetic analysis took genome-wide SNP genotypes for about 55% of the 666 donors and used that subset as a discovery cohort. All discovery cohort repertoires had been generated using a single sequencing platform. HLA typing included class I and class II loci at four-digit resolution. The number of donors typed differed by locus, with 629-630 for A, B, C, DRB1 and DQB1, roughly 520 for DQA1, about 610 for DPA1, and some 470 for DPB1. Several DR-DQ haplotypes were handled as single units for association and clustering because linkage in the cohort was strong. On average, roughly 200,000 unique TCR beta nucleotide sequences were sequenced per donor among 398 genotyped donors of the cohort, with roughly 19% of those sequences being non-productive. Study-wide conclusions, independent of this receptor: A later analysis found that most CMV-associated TCR beta chains appeared HLA-restricted, with HLA associations seemingly driven largely by CMV exposure. When HLA alleles, especially DR and DQ, strongly co-occurred, TCR associations were difficult to assign to individual alleles. The classifier was reported to diagnose cytomegalovirus status with high specificity and sensitivity in both the original cohort and the validation cohort. A later analysis reported that several top co-occurrence clusters appeared linked to parvovirus B19, influenza, CMV and Epstein-Barr virus. In a later analysis, HLA-associated TCR beta chains showed more clonal expansion and lower generation probabilities than non-associated chains that were equally common. Sequencing depth was assumed to be roughly uniform across donors in the presence/absence analyses, though that assumption may not hold. Across donors, most TCR sequences were observed very rarely, whereas some public TCRs were present in many individuals. Three of the identified cytomegalovirus-associated TCR beta chains were confirmed in vitro to be specific for cytomegalovirus antigens. The authors suggested that the approach could potentially be extended to other disease states and immunological phenotypes. Because HLA typing was missing for some donors at each locus, association tests included only the typed subset. A cluster of highly shared sequence variants was judged likely to be a technical artifact of the sequencing pipeline. This cohort had only TCR beta chains sequenced, and the lack of alpha or paired-chain data limited which features could be detected. Specific HLA alleles were associated with 15,000 to 20,000 TCR beta sequences at a false discovery rate of 0.05 in a later analysis. A further reported finding was that TCR beta sequences accurately predicted the HLA-A and HLA-B alleles for most subjects in the first cohort. In a later analysis, TCR association rates were found to vary across HLA loci, with the most associated TCRs seen for DRB1 alleles and the fewest for HLA-C alleles. Immune exposure information for the cohort was limited to CMV serostatus. Some IMGT-functional V segments, including TRBV6-2 and TRBV6-3, could not be distinguished by the 87-base-pair reads and were therefore excluded. Correlated functional status among segregating V segments might be attributable to linkage disequilibrium, but an unknown experimental factor could not be ruled out. A later genetic analysis associated a missense DCLRE1C variant with V-gene and J-gene trimming of TCR beta chains, and an independent cohort replicated the association. The study listed 150 to 200 TCR beta chains as associated with cytomegalovirus. In a later genetic analysis, fewer N-insertions in productive TCRs were reported among donors in an Asian-associated ancestry cluster than the approximately 710-donor mean. Because counts were too low, roughly 18 rarely observed V segments, including chromosome 9 orphons, were left out of the earlier analysis of some 600 of the donors. An earlier analysis of approximately 600 of the donors showed that most TCR beta V segments appeared in productive rearrangements either about 87% or about 30% of the time, which broadly matched IMGT annotations.

The cohort comprised around 700 healthy bone marrow donors. At the time of sampling, every cohort member was nominally healthy, though immune exposures that went unrecorded were likely present. The donor tested CMV seropositive, placing the donor among the roughly 300 seropositive members of the cohort. Each donor provided a peripheral blood sample, and peripheral blood mononuclear cells were used for TCR beta sequencing. The Qiagen DNeasy Blood Extraction Kit was used to extract genomic DNA from the blood cell samples. Preparation of the library involved the immunoSEQ multiplex PCR assay. A mixture of 60 forward primers for TCR Vbeta segments and 13 reverse primers for TCR Jbeta segments was used in the multiplex PCR. A multiplex PCR assay on genomic DNA amplified the CDR3 region of rearranged TCR beta genes. On the Illumina HiSeq System, the amplified TCR beta libraries were sequenced as 87-base-pair reads. Processing in the source paper ran as follows. A later analysis tallied roughly 76 million unique TCR beta chains across the 666 repertoires, and around 12 million of those chains were shared by two or more donors. Raw reads were error-corrected and collapsed into unique sequences with a nearest-neighbor algorithm that merged closely related sequences to remove PCR and sequencing errors. To assign V, D and J gene segments, CDR3 sequences were aligned to IMGT reference sequences. For a sequence to be retained, a match of at least six nucleotides was required to both a V gene segment and a J gene segment. Rearrangements were called productive when the CDR3 lacked stop codons and stayed in frame with V and J; all others were non-productive. CDR3 was defined according to IMGT convention as the region running from the second conserved V-encoded cysteine to the conserved J-encoded phenylalanine. Sequences without an unambiguous match to a single V gene segment were excluded from the earlier analysis of approximately 600 of the donors. An earlier analysis of several hundred of the donors called V segments functional above 56.7% productive rearrangements and segregating when the between-donor standard deviation exceeded 5%. A statistical classification framework was developed to diagnose cytomegalovirus status using the catalog of TCR beta chain sequences. V and J gene assignment, in a later analysis, came from comparing TCR nucleotide sequences with IMGT/GENE-DB human TR gene sequences. The TCRdist pipeline was used in a later analysis to assign CDR3 sequences and most-parsimonious VDJ recombination scenarios. In a later analysis, each TCR beta chain was defined by its CDR3 amino acid sequence together with its V-gene family, and reads lacking a unique V-gene family were excluded. As a way to deal with suspected cross-contamination and a sequencing artifact, a later analysis dropped hundreds of nucleotide sequences that were highly shared and had low generation probability. In a later analysis, a clonal expansion index was calculated for each public chain from normalized within-repertoire ranks of inferred template counts. A later analysis computed generation probabilities with a VDJ recombination model fitted to out-of-frame rearrangements, and checked the results against IGoR. A later analysis scored TCR-TCR, TCR-HLA and TCR-CMV co-occurrence with hypergeometric tests, applying a repertoire-size bias correction to TCR pairs. False discovery rates were estimated in a later analysis by permuting HLA or CMV assignments 20 times. In a later analysis, co-occurring TCRs were grouped with DBSCAN, and TCRdist sequence similarity was added when clustering was performed within HLA-allele-positive subsets. Repertoires with fewer than 30,000 or more than 120,000 public chains, plus five repertoires with anomalous nucleotide sharing, were excluded from co-occurrence clustering. In its TCRdb copy, this immuneACCESS table keeps in-frame sequences only and misses some clones. Where compared with another copy, unresolved V genes explain less than half of these, and the others have no known cause. V and J calls and clone size come straight from that table; D and trimming were deduced from the DNA. This sample holds around 120,000 clones; roughly 80% were observed only once. 30% of the sample comes from the top ten.

The sequenced material came from PBMCs. The chain was built from TRBV9 and TRBJ2-3; the D gene identity is not certain. The clonotype originates from a man aged 55 to 70 in good health and CMV-seropositive. The DNA is TGTGCCAGCAGCGTAGTGGCTGAAGTTGGAGATACGCAGTATTTT. The encoded protein is CASSVVAEVGDTQYF.